This T cell receptor beta chain was sequenced during a study of control samples from healthy donors and cancer patients. Measured with immunoSEQ multiplex PCR; TCRdb has only the in-frame clones, and not every one. The table records around 130,000 clones, about 90% of them present only once. Germline V CDR1 and CDR2: LGHDT, YNNKEL (reference sequence). The CDR3 sequence is 16 residues long. Trimming shortened V by 0 bases and J by 4 bases, and 13 bases separated the two germline ends. The J gene is TRBJ2-1, the V gene TRBV3-1 (or the pseudogene TRBV3-2), with D maybe TRBD1 (6 bases). The sample taken for sequencing was PBMCs. This sequence was found in a man between 45 and 60 years old with head and neck cancer. CDR3 sequence reads: CASSQDQGYEYNEQFF. The CDR3 DNA reads TGTGCCAGCAGCCAAGATCAGGGGTACGAGTACAATGAGCAGTTCTTC.